The 28 T cell receptor beta chains presented below share a single source sample, sequenced in a study of cytomegalovirus exposure and HLA in healthy donors. PCR involved 60 Vbeta and 13 Jbeta primers. Data came from immunoSEQ multiplex PCR; TCRdb stores just in-frame clones and leaves some out. This table has 140,000 to 150,000 clones, roughly three quarters appearing once. Sequenced sample: PBMCs. The receptors come from a woman between 40 and 50 years old in good health and CMV-seropositive.

The chain combines TRBV10-1 with TRBJ1-1; 10 positions match TRBD1. The CDR3 spans 15 residues. Germline trimming cut 0 bases from V and 8 bases from J; bases unmatched to any gene: 6. In germline, CDR1 is WNHNN, CDR2 SYGVQD (reference sequence). CDR3 sequence: CASSESHRDRGEAFF. In nucleotides, the CDR3 is TGCGCCAGCAGTGAGTCCCACCGGGACAGGGGAGAAGCTTTCTTT.

This chain connects TRBV7-9 to TRBJ2-7; 9 nucleotides agree with TRBD2. This CDR3 has 14 amino acids. CDR1 is SEHNR, CDR2 FQNEAQ, per germline (reference sequence). J was trimmed by 0 bases and V by 5 bases; bases with no gene match: 2. CDR3 in amino acids: CASSVSGSSYEQYF. The CDR3, as DNA: TGTGCCAGCAGCGTTAGCGGGAGCTCCTACGAGCAGTACTTC.

The chain recombines TRBV6-1 with TRBJ1-5, with a tentative D call TRBD1 (5 bases). Trimming stripped 4 bases from V and 6 bases from J, with 13 bases between. Germline-derived CDR1 and CDR2 are MNHNS and SASEGT. The CDR3 has 14 amino acids. The CDR3 loop reads CASSGQKGFQPQHF. As DNA, the CDR3 is TGTGCCAGCAGTGGACAGAAGGGGTTTCAGCCCCAGCATTTT.

The J gene is TRBJ1-3, the V gene TRBV19, with TRBD1 matching over 7 bases. V lost 6 bases, J lost 11 bases, and 4 bases stayed unmatched. The CDR3 is 11 residues long. Per the germline V gene, CDR1 is LNHDA and CDR2 is SQIVND (reference sequence). CDR3 in amino acids: CASSGTAAIYF. CDR3 sequence (DNA): TGTGCCAGTAGCGGGACAGCGGCCATATATTTT.

The chain links TRBV29-1 to TRBJ1-1; D remains unclear. Germline-derived CDR1 and CDR2 are SQVTM and ANQGSEA. The V end lost 8 bases, the J end lost 4 bases, and 17 bases lay between the germline ends. This CDR3 contains 13 residues. As DNA, the CDR3 is TGCAGCTATCTGAGGACCGCGGGCACTGAAGCTTTCTTT. Translating gives CSYLRTAGTEAFF.

This clone came up once. The CDR3 DNA reads as TGTGCCAGCAGTTACACCCGGACAACCCCTAACTATGGCTACACCTTC. It encodes CASSYTRTTPNYGYTF. The chain couples TRBV6-5 to TRBJ1-2; a weak D match, TRBD1 (5 bases). Germline assignment: CDR1 MNHEY and CDR2 SVGAGI. This CDR3 is built from 16 residues. Deletions cut 2 bases from V and 0 bases from J, with 13 bases between.

The rearrangement uses TRBV20-1 and TRBJ2-5; D not certain. Germline CDR1 DFQATT, CDR2 SNEGSKA (reference sequence). V gave up 1 base and J gave up 10 bases, with 10 bases separating them. CDR3 length: 11 residues. The CDR3 sequence: CSARAPPSQYF. CDR3 nucleotide sequence: TGCAGTGCTAGAGCCCCTCCGAGCCAGTACTTC.

The rearrangement uses TRBV19 and TRBJ2-1; possibly TRBD1 for D (5 bases). The length of the CDR3 is 19 residues. Germline loops: CDR1 LNHDA, CDR2 SQIVND (reference sequence). V was clipped by 3 bases and J by 4 bases, with 25 bases between them. CDR3 bases: TGTGCCAGTAGTATGGGGCGTGGGGCTGTATCCCCACTATACAATGAGCAGTTCTTC. Its protein is CASSMGRGAVSPLYNEQFF.

The V call is TRBV29-1, the J call TRBJ2-3; 16 positions match TRBD2. The length of the CDR3 is 18 residues. Losses at the gene ends were 4 bases for V and 1 base for J; bases not matched to a gene: 8. CDR1 is SQVTM and CDR2 is ANQGSEA in the germline V gene. CDR3 sequence reads: CSVGGGLAGGPRTDTQYF. Written as DNA, the CDR3 is TGCAGCGTTGGAGGGGGACTAGCGGGGGGGCCACGCACAGATACGCAGTATTTT.

The V gene is TRBV9, the J gene TRBJ2-1; 8 bases map to TRBD1. The germline gives CDR1 SGDLS, CDR2 YYNGEE. The CDR3 has 16 amino acids. With 3 bases clipped from V and 7 bases from J, the junction kept 12 bases outside the gene matches. The CDR3: CASSARTGQGGNEQFF. The CDR3 nucleotides read TGTGCCAGCAGCGCCCGGACCGGACAGGGAGGAAATGAGCAGTTCTTC.

The chain employs TRBV5-1 and TRBJ2-5; TRBD2 matches at 11 bases. The CDR3 extends over 14 amino acids. Germline lookup yields CDR1 SGHRS and CDR2 YFSETQ. V lost 3 bases and J lost 7; bases outside the gene matches: 5. This CDR3 reads CASSSEGTSGTQYF. DNA of the CDR3: TGCGCCAGCAGCTCGGAAGGGACTAGCGGGACCCAGTACTTC.

This chain joins TRBV19 and TRBJ1-5, with D unresolved. The CDR3 contains 15 residues. Germline V gene data show CDR1 as LNHDA and CDR2 as SQIVND (reference sequence). Trimming pared 5 bases from V and 0 bases from J, leaving 11 bases between. The CDR3: CASSAGAYSNQPQHF. CDR3 sequence (DNA): TGTGCCAGTAGTGCAGGCGCCTATAGCAATCAGCCCCAGCATTTT.

This clone was seen only a few times. This chain connects TRBV11-3 to TRBJ1-2, with D possibly being TRBD1 (6 bases). The germline CDR1 and CDR2 sequences are SGHNT and YENEEA. This CDR3 has 20 amino acids. V lost 1 base and J lost 7, with 31 bases in between. The CDR3 here is CASSLVPTVPQGRRVVGYTF. In nucleotides, the CDR3 is TGTGCCAGCAGCTTAGTCCCCACGGTACCTCAGGGGCGACGGGTGGTTGGCTACACCTTC.

Notes on this clone: This sample includes further DNA sequences coding for the same CDR3. The CDR3: CASSLGQGEATNEKLFF. CDR3 in DNA: TGTGCCAGCAGCTTGGGACAGGGGGAGGCAACTAATGAAAAACTGTTTTTT. The V and J genes are TRBV7-9 and TRBJ1-4; 11 bases are a match to TRBD1. From germline, CDR1 is SEHNR and CDR2 FQNEAQ (reference sequence). Trimming cost V 3 bases and J 0 bases; bases outside gene matches: 3. This CDR3 contains 17 residues.

The V and J genes are TRBV30 and TRBJ1-4; no clear D gene. The CDR3 has 12 amino acids. Germline-derived CDR1 and CDR2 are GTSNPN and SVGIG (reference sequence). The germline V and J ends were trimmed by 2 bases and 6 bases, with 7 bases remaining between them. CDR3 region: CAWSTSDEKLFF. CDR3 bases: TGTGCCTGGAGTACTTCCGATGAAAAACTGTTTTTT.

This chain uses TRBV27 with TRBJ1-2, with D perhaps TRBD1 (5 bases). CDR1 and CDR2 (germline): MNHEY, SMNVEV (reference sequence). V dropped 3 bases and J dropped 2 bases, with 13 bases sitting between them. This CDR3 comprises 15 residues. The CDR3 region has the DNA TGTGCCAGCAGTTTCAGCCCCAGGGTCAACTATGGCTACACCTTC. Translation gives CASSFSPRVNYGYTF.

This chain links TRBV6-1 with TRBJ2-2, with 7 bases aligning to TRBD2. This CDR3 contains 14 residues. V was pared by 8 bases and J by 6 bases, with 9 bases of the junction left unmatched. Germline-derived CDR1 and CDR2 are MNHNS and SASEGT. CDR3 nucleotides: TGTGCCAGCTCACGACGTGGGAGGGCCGGGGAGCTGTTTTTT. It encodes CASSRRGRAGELFF.

The genes are TRBV4-1 and TRBJ2-7; 10 bases map to TRBD2. CDR3 length equals 16 residues. The trim removed 1 base at V and 6 bases at J, leaving 9 bases unmatched. Germline assignment: CDR1 MGHRA and CDR2 YSYEKL. The CDR3 nucleotides read TGCGCCAGCAGCCAAGGATCTAGCGGGGGTAAGGGCGAGCAGTACTTC. Translating gives CASSQGSSGGKGEQYF.

The chain carries TRBV10-2 and TRBJ2-1, with 11 bases fitting TRBD2. V shed 8 bases, J shed 10 bases, and the junction held 7 bases outside the gene matches. The CDR3 is made up of 13 amino acids. From germline, CDR1 is WSHSY and CDR2 SAAADI. The CDR3 DNA reads TGCGCCAGCTTAGCGGGGGGGCTGGGCGAGCAGTTCTTC. It translates to CASLAGGLGEQFF.

This chain links TRBV6-6 with TRBJ2-3, with D perhaps TRBD2 (5 bases). This CDR3 region has 15 residues. V was trimmed by 0 bases and J by 1 base, leaving 8 bases between them. Germline V gene lookup returns CDR1 MNHNY and CDR2 SVGAGI (reference sequence). The CDR3 loop reads CASSYSSRGTDTQYF. CDR3 DNA: TGTGCCAGCAGTTACTCGTCGAGGGGCACAGATACGCAGTATTTT.

This chain joins TRBV19 and TRBJ1-6; 8 positions match TRBD1. The CDR3 has 15 amino acids. Germline V gene data show CDR1 as LNHDA and CDR2 as SQIVND (reference sequence). V lost 6 bases to trimming and J lost 9 bases; unmatched junction nucleotides: 10. Here the CDR3 reads CASSPPRTGSSPLHF. DNA for the CDR3: TGTGCCAGTAGCCCCCCGCGGACAGGGAGTTCACCCCTCCACTTT.

V and J are TRBV7-3 and TRBJ1-3; perhaps TRBD1 as D (5 bases). This CDR3 contains 12 residues. CDR1 is SGHTA and CDR2 is FQGTGA in the germline V gene. The V and J ends lost 8 bases and 2 bases respectively, with 7 bases between them. This CDR3 is CASRGTGNTIYF. The CDR3 coding sequence is TGTGCCAGCCGGGGGACTGGAAACACCATATATTTT.

This clone was detected only once. The V and J genes are TRBV6-6 and TRBJ1-5, with a tentative D call TRBD1 (6 bases). The CDR3 extends over 15 amino acids. Trimming removed 7 bases from V and 2 bases from J, with 15 bases in between. Germline loops: CDR1 MNHNY, CDR2 SVGAGI (reference sequence). CDR3 sequence reads: CASKNREIGNQPQHF. The CDR3, as DNA: TGTGCCAGCAAGAACAGGGAGATTGGCAATCAGCCCCAGCATTTT.

V and J are TRBV21-1 and TRBJ2-1; the table's D call, TRBD2, was not checked against the DNA. TRBV21-1 is reported as a pseudogene. The CDR3 extends over 17 amino acids. The CDR3: CASSTDLLAGGYNEQFF. The CDR3 DNA follows: TGTGCCAGCAGTACTGACCTTCTAGCGGGGGGTTACAATGAGCAGTTCTTC.

The chain employs TRBV7-9 and TRBJ2-1, with 8 positions matching TRBD2. The CDR3 loop spans 16 amino acids. Germline V gene data show CDR1 as SEHNR and CDR2 as FQNEAQ (reference sequence). With V trimmed by 5 bases and J by 1 base, 7 bases remained unmatched. CDR3: CASSAPTSDSYNEQFF. CDR3 nucleotide sequence: TGTGCCAGCAGCGCTCCGACTAGCGATTCCTACAATGAGCAGTTCTTC.

The genes are TRBV4-1 and TRBJ2-6; the D is unclear. The V end was cut by 4 bases, the J end by 1 base, with 11 bases between. This CDR3 is built from 16 residues. Germline CDR1 MGHRA, CDR2 YSYEKL. DNA of the CDR3: TGCGCCAGCAGCCTAACCCAAACTTCTGGGGCCAACGTCCTGACTTTC. Its protein product is CASSLTQTSGANVLTF.

The chain joins TRBV4-1 to TRBJ1-6, with no clear D. Trimming removed 7 bases at V and 7 bases at J, with 17 bases between. The CDR3 is 15 residues long. Germline V gives CDR1 MGHRA, CDR2 YSYEKL. The CDR3 sequence: CASTTAGIGNSPLHF. The CDR3 DNA is TGCGCCAGCACCACGGCGGGAATAGGGAATTCACCCCTCCACTTT.

The chain combines TRBV2 with TRBJ2-7; perhaps TRBD2 as D (6 bases). The germline gives CDR1 SNHLY, CDR2 FYNNEI. V lost 5 bases to trimming and J lost 3 bases, with 11 bases between them. The CDR3 sequence is 13 residues long. CDR3 region: CASSPGLLYEQYF. DNA for the CDR3: TGTGCCAGCAGTCCGGGACTCCTCTACGAGCAGTACTTC.